Detailed here is one T cell receptor (beta chain). Assay: immunoSEQ multiplex PCR; the TCRdb copy retains only in-frame clones and omits some. The table includes roughly 70,000 clones, 85% to 90% detected once. This record comes from a study of OX40 agonist ivuxolimab in advanced cancers. Study information: Dose-escalation patients' cancers were hepatocellular carcinoma, melanoma, renal cell or head and neck cancer. The mean age was roughly 60 years, ranging from about 20 to 90, with roughly four fifths of participants male.

Trimming removed 6 bases from V and 5 bases from J, with 14 bases in between. The CDR3 runs 13 residues. Germline values: CDR1 SGHDN, CDR2 FVKESK. The sequence was obtained from an adult with an advanced solid tumor such as melanoma, head and neck, liver or kidney cancer. The sequenced sample was CD4+ or CD8+ T cells sorted from blood, obtained in a trial of the OX40 agonist ivuxolimab. The chain joins TRBV14 to TRBJ2-7, with TRBD1 as a possible D gene (7 bases). The CDR3 nucleotides read TGTGCCAGCAGGCGCAGGGGGGCCAACGAGCAGTACTTC. Translation: CASRRRGANEQYF.